These 26 T cell receptor beta chains were all obtained from the same sample, sequenced in a study of CD8+CD57+ T cells in acquired aplastic anemia. It was genomic DNA that served as the template for profiling TCR beta VDJ and CDR3. TCRdb re-analysed the reads in MiXCR, keeping a single row per CDR3 protein. The table includes 200,000 to 300,000 distinct CDR3 sequences, 47% detected once. The authors sequenced patients whose flow cytometry had shown CD8+CD57+ cell expansion. Sequenced material: sorted CD4+, CD8+, or CD8+CD57+ T cells (not recorded which) from PBMCs. The origin of the receptors is a human donor with aplastic anemia.

This chain joins TRBV25-1 and TRBJ1-2; 8 bases fit TRBD1. CDR1 is MGHDK, CDR2 SYGVNS, per germline. V was clipped by 6 bases and J by 5 bases; unmatched bases: 14. The CDR3 consists of 16 residues. CDR3 amino acids: CASRAPGRGTGYGYTF. CDR3 bases: TGTGCCAGCAGAGCACCGGGAAGGGGGACAGGATATGGCTACACCTTC.

This clonotype showed up just a few times. A single base separates this from a much larger clone, so it may be a read error. The V and J genes are TRBV20-1 and TRBJ2-7; 9 bases are shared with TRBD2. V was clipped by 0 bases and J by 4 bases; unmatched bases: 7. In germline, CDR1 is DFQATT, CDR2 SNEGSKA (reference sequence). CDR3 size: 15 residues. CDR3 sequence reads: CSARDLAGREYEQYF. The CDR3 DNA reads TGCAGTGCTAGAGATCTAGCGGGGCGCGAGTACGAGCAGTACTTC.

This clonotype was counted ten times or more. V is TRBV10-2 and J is TRBJ1-5; 9 bases line up with TRBD1. The CDR3 has 15 amino acids. In germline, CDR1 is WSHSY, CDR2 SAAADI. The ends lost 6 bases at V and 5 bases at J; junction bases unmatched: 8. CDR3 loop: CASSTGGQGDQPQHF. The DNA of the CDR3 is TGCGCCAGCAGCACCGGGGGACAGGGCGATCAGCCCCAGCATTTT.

This sequence joins TRBV20-1 and TRBJ2-7, with 10 bases lining up with TRBD2. V gave up 7 bases and J gave up 2 bases; unmatched junction bases: 5. The germline gives CDR1 DFQATT, CDR2 SNEGSKA (reference sequence). This CDR3 spans 13 amino acids. The CDR3 spells CSVWTSGTYEQYF. As DNA, the CDR3 is TGCAGTGTCTGGACTAGCGGTACCTACGAGCAGTACTTC.

This clonotype appeared many times. V and J are TRBV9 and TRBJ2-2; D might be TRBD2 (5 bases). CDR1 and CDR2 from the germline V gene are SGDLS and YYNGEE. CDR3 length: 16 residues. Trimming pared 4 bases from V and 0 bases from J, leaving 13 bases between. CDR3 residues: CASSPRYGANTGELFF. The CDR3 DNA is TGTGCCAGCAGCCCAAGGTACGGGGCGAACACCGGGGAGCTGTTTTTT.

J is TRBJ2-7 and V is TRBV2; 7 nucleotides agree with TRBD1. This CDR3 comprises 15 residues. The germline gives CDR1 SNHLY, CDR2 FYNNEI. With V trimmed by 6 bases and J by 3 bases, 11 bases remained unmatched. CDR3 sequence: CASRLPGQNYYEQYF. DNA of the CDR3: TGTGCCAGCAGGTTACCGGGACAGAATTACTACGAGCAGTACTTC.

This clonotype was seen many times. V usage is TRBV6-1 and J usage is TRBJ1-3; D is possibly TRBD1 (6 bases). Trimming took 4 bases from V and 3 from J, leaving 13 bases between them. The germline V gene encodes CDR1 MNHNS and CDR2 SASEGT. This CDR3 region has 15 residues. CDR3 coding DNA: TGTGCCAGCAGTGGGGCGGGGGCAAATGGAAACACCATATATTTT. Encoded protein: CASSGAGANGNTIYF.

Of note for this clonotype: It may be a read error: a sequence one base away is much more abundant. Lacking the conserved final phenylalanine or tryptophan, this CDR3 likely reflects a read error. The chain carries TRBV10-3 and TRBJ2-7, with D unresolved. Per germline, CDR1 ENHRY and CDR2 SYGVKD. The CDR3 contains 14 residues. The CDR3 sequence is CASSEIQFSYEQYL. For the CDR3, the DNA is TGTGCCAGCAGTGAAATACAGTTCTCCTACGAGCAGTACCTC.

This sequence joins TRBV7-6 and TRBJ2-3, with D hard to call. The germline V gene encodes CDR1 SGHVS and CDR2 FNYEAQ. The CDR3 is made up of 14 amino acids. V dropped 1 base and J dropped 1 base, with 6 bases sitting between them. CDR3 nucleotides: TGTGCCAGCAGCTTAGGCATGGGCACAGATACGCAGTATTTT. This codes for CASSLGMGTDTQYF.

This clonotype was observed many times. The J gene is TRBJ2-7, the V gene TRBV4-3; a weak D match, TRBD1 (5 bases). CDR1 LGHNA and CDR2 YSLEER come from the germline V gene. This CDR3 has 12 amino acids. With 8 bases removed from V and 3 bases from J, the gap between germline ends came to 11 bases. CDR3 protein: CASGQGGYEQYF. The CDR3 DNA is TGCGCCAGCGGTCAGGGCGGCTACGAGCAGTACTTC.

This clonotype came up many times. The J gene is TRBJ1-1, the V gene TRBV29-1; D may be TRBD1 (6 bases). V lost 4 bases to trimming and J lost 1 base, with 10 bases between them. CDR1 and CDR2 from the germline V gene are SQVTM and ANQGSEA. This CDR3 region has 13 residues. The chain's CDR3 is CSVAGTQNTEAFF. The CDR3, as DNA: TGCAGCGTTGCCGGGACACAGAACACTGAAGCTTTCTTT.

This chain links TRBV5-6 with TRBJ1-5, with 7 bases aligning to TRBD1. The V and J ends lost 4 bases and 0 bases, in that order; junction bases with no gene match: 7. CDR3 size: 16 residues. Per germline, CDR1 SGHDT and CDR2 YYEEEE. CDR3 region: CASSGWDRHSNQPQHF. The CDR3 DNA reads as TGTGCCAGCAGCGGATGGGACAGACATAGCAATCAGCCCCAGCATTTT.

The gene calls are TRBV7-3 and TRBJ2-3; TRBD2 agrees at 7 bases. V shed 5 bases, J shed 2 bases, and the junction held 7 bases outside the gene matches. Per the germline V gene, CDR1 is SGHTA and CDR2 is FQGTGA. The CDR3 has 15 residues. The CDR3 loop reads CASSPSGPSTDTQYF. The CDR3 DNA is TGTGCCAGCAGCCCTAGCGGACCCTCCACAGATACGCAGTATTTT.

Of note for this clonotype: A single base separates this from a much larger clone, so it may be a read error. The chain uses TRBV27 and TRBJ2-7; D is ambiguous. CDR3 length: 13 amino acids. Trimming shortened V by 6 bases and J by 2 bases, and 11 bases separated the two germline ends. Germline-derived CDR1 and CDR2 are MNHEY and SMNVEV (reference sequence). Here the CDR3 DNA reads TGTGCCAGCAGGCCGCTCTCAGCCTACGAGCAGTACTTC. It is translated as CASRPLSAYEQYF.

V gene TRBV15 combines with J gene TRBJ1-4; D gene uncertain. Germline CDR1 reads LNHNV; CDR2 reads YYDKDF (reference sequence). The CDR3 runs to 16 residues. V was shortened by 3 bases and J by 2 bases, with 13 bases between the two germline ends. The CDR3 bases are TGTGCCACCAGCAGCAGGATAGTGGTGACTAATGAAAAACTGTTTTTT. Amino acid sequence: CATSSRIVVTNEKLFF.

The J gene is TRBJ1-1, the V gene TRBV2; possibly TRBD1 for D (5 bases). The CDR3 is 12 amino acids. V lost 6 bases and J 7 bases, leaving 12 bases between the germline ends. Germline V lookup: CDR1 SNHLY, CDR2 FYNNEI. The CDR3, as DNA: TGTGCCAGCAGCACAGGAGACCGTGAAGCTTTCTTT. The encoded protein is CASSTGDREAFF. Looking up the rest from reference TRBV2 and TRBJ1-1 gives the full variable domain: EPEVTQTPSHQVTQMGQEVILRCVPISNHLYFYWYRQILGQKVEFLVSFYNNEISEKSEIFDDQFSVERPDGSNFTLKIRSTKLEDSAMYFCASSTGDREAFFGQGTRLTVV.

V and J are TRBV7-2 and TRBJ2-5, with 7 bases matching TRBD2. Trimming removed 5 bases from V and 5 bases from J; junction bases left unmatched: 8. This CDR3 has 14 amino acids. CDR1 and CDR2 (germline): SGHTA, FQGNSA. CDR3 protein: CASSTQRGGETQYF. As DNA, the CDR3 is TGTGCCAGCAGCACCCAGCGGGGCGGGGAGACCCAGTACTTC.

The chain joins TRBV6-2 or TRBV6-3 to TRBJ2-7, with D possibly being TRBD1 (5 bases). The CDR3 consists of 16 residues. V was clipped by 0 bases and J by 3 bases, with 15 bases between them. From germline, CDR1 is MNHEY and CDR2 SVGEGT. The CDR3 nucleotides are TGTGCCAGCAGTTACTCGCAAGGGGCCCCCGGCTACGAGCAGTACTTC. Translation: CASSYSQGAPGYEQYF.

The chain joins TRBV6-5 to TRBJ1-5; D call uncertain. The CDR3 is 12 amino acids. Germline lookup yields CDR1 MNHEY and CDR2 SVGAGI. V was trimmed by 8 bases and J by 2 bases, leaving 7 bases between them. The CDR3 DNA reads TGTGCCAGCGGGCAGGGCAATCAGCCCCAGCATTTT. It specifies CASGQGNQPQHF.

This clonotype was picked up one time. Compared with germline, one end of the junction differs, possibly owing to a read error. In nucleotides, the CDR3 is TGTGCCATAGGGCTCCCGGGCACGAACACCGGGGAGCTGTACTTC. It encodes CAIGLPGTNTGELYF. This chain links TRBV10-3 with TRBJ2-7, with D perhaps matching TRBD2 (5 bases). Per the germline V gene, CDR1 is ENHRY and CDR2 is SYGVKD. The CDR3 is 15 residues long.

V gene TRBV14 combines with J gene TRBJ2-5, with D perhaps being TRBD1 or TRBD2 (6 bases each). V dropped 1 base and J dropped 4 bases, with 10 bases sitting between them. Per the germline V gene, CDR1 is SGHDN and CDR2 is FVKESK. This CDR3 has 14 residues. The CDR3 protein is CASSQGGGLETQYF. As DNA, the CDR3 is TGTGCCAGCAGCCAAGGAGGGGGACTAGAGACCCAGTACTTC.

In regard to this clonotype: A read error may explain this, as a much larger clone is one base away. The chain carries TRBV9 and TRBJ1-3; D is perhaps TRBD1 (5 bases). Between the trimmed V and J ends, which lost 4 bases and 0 bases, there was a span of 14 bases. This CDR3 contains 16 residues. In germline, CDR1 is SGDLS, CDR2 YYNGEE. The CDR3 DNA follows: TGTGCCAGCAGCCGATCGGGACGAAACTCTGGAAACACCATATATTTT. It yields the protein CASSRSGRNSGNTIYF.

CDR3 nucleotides: TGTGCCACCAGCAGGCGGAACAGTGAGCAGTTCTTC. This codes for CATSRRNSEQFF. The V and J genes are TRBV15 and TRBJ2-1; D is ambiguous. The V gene lost 3 bases and the J gene lost 9 bases, with 9 bases spanning the gap. CDR3 size: 12 residues. Germline CDR1 is LNHNV and CDR2 is YYDKDF (reference sequence).

This clonotype was seen repeatedly, ten times or more. V usage is TRBV7-9 and J usage is TRBJ2-2; either TRBD1 or TRBD2 may fit D (6 bases each). Trimming removed 8 bases at V and 3 bases at J, with 16 bases between. CDR3 size: 15 residues. CDR1 and CDR2 from the germline V gene are SEHNR and FQNEAQ (reference sequence). The CDR3 DNA is TGTGCCAGCGGGACCACAGGGAGGCACACCGGGGAGCTGTTTTTT. This encodes CASGTTGRHTGELFF.

About this clonotype: A much larger clone differs by one base, so this may be a read error. The genes are TRBV9 and TRBJ2-7; 15 bases fit TRBD2. The CDR3 has 17 residues. Germline V gives CDR1 SGDLS, CDR2 YYNGEE. V lost 0 bases to trimming and J lost 6 bases; unmatched junction nucleotides: 7. The CDR3 loop reads CASSVEGLAGGRGEQYF. The CDR3 coding sequence is TGTGCCAGCAGCGTAGAAGGACTAGCGGGAGGGCGGGGCGAGCAGTACTTC.

This chain joins TRBV7-9 and TRBJ2-2, with 7 bases that match TRBD2. The germline CDR1 and CDR2 sequences are SEHNR and FQNEAQ (reference sequence). J gave up 4 bases and V 8 bases, and 16 bases lay outside the gene matches. CDR3 length: 17 amino acids. The CDR3 is CASGGSLAGRSTGELFF. CDR3 in DNA: TGTGCCAGCGGAGGGTCGTTAGCGGGCCGGAGCACCGGGGAGCTGTTTTTT.